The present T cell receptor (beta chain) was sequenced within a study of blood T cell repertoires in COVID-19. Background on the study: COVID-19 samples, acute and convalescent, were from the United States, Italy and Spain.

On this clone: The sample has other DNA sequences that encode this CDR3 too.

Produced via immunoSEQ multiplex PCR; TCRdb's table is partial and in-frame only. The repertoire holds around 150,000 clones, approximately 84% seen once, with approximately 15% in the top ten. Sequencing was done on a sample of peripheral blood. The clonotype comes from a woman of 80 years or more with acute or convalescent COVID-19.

The CDR3 nucleotides are TGTGCCTGGTCACTCAGGGACAGGAACACTGAAGCTTTCTTT. Its protein product is CAWSLRDRNTEAFF. The chain links TRBV30 to TRBJ1-1; 7 bases are shared with TRBD1. With V trimmed by 5 bases and J by 1 base, 7 bases remained unmatched. Germline V CDR1 and CDR2: GTSNPN, SVGIG (reference sequence). The CDR3 covers 14 residues.